The present entry profiles one TCR beta chain with its context. Its antigen is not known. Sampling involved one blood draw (less than 2.7 ml) for every donor. No T cells were sorted before total RNA was taken from whole blood. This record comes from a study of monozygotic twins with inflammatory bowel disease. Overall study findings and caveats: The analysis failed to separate different T cell subtypes. IBD patients had lower TCRbeta diversity (inverse Simpson) than healthy co-twins.

With the 5' RACE reads reprocessed, TCRdb shows one record per CDR3 protein and no DNA. The sample table includes some 330,000 distinct CDR3 sequences. The CDR3 sequence is 18 residues long. Germline loops: CDR1 SGHRS, CDR2 YFSETQ. Sequences were obtained from blood. This chain joins TRBV5-1 and TRBJ2-3; TCRdb names TRBD1, which stays unverified in the absence of DNA. The clonotype originates from a human donor with ulcerative colitis or Crohn's disease, or a healthy co-twin of an affected twin (not recorded which). CDR3: CASSLDPGTGGYTDTQYF.